This T cell receptor beta chain comes out of a study of read filtering for tumor transcriptome and immune sequencing. Study background: Mean patient age was around 66 years, range about 47 to 85; 17 male, around 14 female. After DNase treatment, RNA was made into whole-transcriptome libraries. IR-seq gave about 3.5 to 11 million TCR reads per sample; RNA-seq gave about 80 to 1,300. Study results and limitations: The CD138-negative fraction was mixed bone marrow immune cells, not pure T cells.

This clonotype was seen a single time. Antigen unknown. This could be a read error, since a much larger clone is one nucleotide away. From roughly 400 ng of RNA, a library with molecular barcoded alpha/delta and beta/gamma adaptors was made. TCRdb redid the calling of the reads with MiXCR, one entry per CDR3 protein. The top ten clones hold approximately 10% of a sample with approximately 90,000 distinct CDR3 sequences, 20% to 25% of them seen once. The CDR3 loop spans 14 amino acids. CDR1 is SGHRS and CDR2 is YFSETQ in the germline V gene. Germline trimming cut 4 bases from V and 4 bases from J; bases unmatched to any gene: 6.

The sequenced sample consisted of a population of CD138-negative cells sorted from bone marrow. The chain carries TRBV5-1 and TRBJ1-1; TRBD1 agrees at 8 bases. This clonotype was obtained from a donor at least 40 years old with multiple myeloma. The CDR3 reads CASSLTGAGTEAFF. The DNA for the CDR3 is TGCGCCAGCAGCCTGACAGGGGCTGGCACTGAAGCTTTCTTT.